Given below is one T cell receptor beta chain in context. Its antigen is as yet unknown. The PCR was carried out with 60 Vbeta primers and 13 Jbeta primers. Using immunoSEQ multiplex PCR, the repertoire was profiled, and TCRdb retains in-frame clones only, with some absent. The table lists some 56,000 clones. V lost 0 bases to trimming and J lost 10 bases; unmatched junction nucleotides: 6. CDR3 length equals 15 residues. Germline V CDR1 and CDR2: SEHNR, FQNEAQ (reference sequence). These data originate in a study of cytomegalovirus exposure and HLA in healthy donors. Study observations and caveats: CMV antigen specificity was confirmed in vitro for a few CMV-associated chains.

The receptor was isolated from a woman aged 25 to 45 in good health and CMV-seropositive. The chain carries TRBV7-9 and TRBJ2-1; 10 nucleotides align to TRBD2. The sample taken for sequencing was PBMCs. The CDR3 DNA follows: TGTGCCAGCAGCTTAGCTCTAGCGGGAGTGAACGAGCAGTTCTTC. It is translated as CASSLALAGVNEQFF.